The present TCR beta chain was sequenced within a study of OX40 agonist ivuxolimab in advanced cancers. Study-level information: Cohort: around 86% men, mean age around 60, aged roughly 23 to 79. Antecedent anti-PD-1, anti-PD-L1 or anti-CTLA-4 therapy was permissible, with about 39% having received some.

Per germline, CDR1 SGHTA and CDR2 FQGTGA. The trim removed 4 bases at V and 8 bases at J, leaving 5 bases unmatched. The CDR3 is made up of 15 amino acids. Profiling relied on immunoSEQ multiplex PCR, and the TCRdb table lists in-frame clones only, not all of them. The table has 50,000 or so clones, more than 85% seen once. The starting material was CD4+ or CD8+ T cells sorted from blood, obtained in a trial of the OX40 agonist ivuxolimab. The V and J genes are TRBV7-3 and TRBJ2-1, with TRBD2 matching over 13 bases. This receptor was obtained from an adult with an advanced solid tumor such as melanoma, head and neck, liver or kidney cancer. This chain's CDR3 is CASSYTSGRADEQFF. The CDR3 coding sequence is TGTGCCAGCAGCTACACTAGCGGGAGGGCCGATGAGCAGTTCTTC.